The clone carrying this TCR beta chain has only one observation. What it recognizes is unknown. The CDR3 consists of 14 residues. The germline gives CDR1 SNHLY, CDR2 FYNNEI. V lost 0 bases to trimming and J lost 3 bases, with 6 bases between them. The sample originates from a study of siplizumab effects on memory and regulatory T cells. General study results and limits: Proliferating siplizumab-culture Treg suppressive function went unconfirmed. Roughly 75-95% of proliferating CD4+ or CD8+ clones lacked an assignable naive or memory phenotype. Memory cells seemed less diverse than naive T cells, which seemed major alloresponse contributors.

Here immunoSEQ multiplex PCR was the method, and the copy in TCRdb shows in-frame clones only, minus some. This sample has some 100,000 clones, with about 90% found just once. Sequencing was carried out using CD4+ T cells sorted from blood. The chain joins TRBV2 to TRBJ1-5, with D unclear. The sequence came from a human donor in good health. Some clones in this sample may be carry-over from other donors' samples. The CDR3 DNA follows: TGTGCCAGCAGTGAAGCGACTTACAATCAGCCCCAGCATTTT. Protein product: CASSEATYNQPQHF.